This T cell receptor (beta chain) was documented in a study of T cell responses to AZD1222 COVID-19 vaccine. Study-wide points: Among those given AZD1222, only five or six were seropositive at baseline. A rise in Spike-specific TCR breadth and depth followed two AZD1222 doses.

About this clone itself: The antigen remains unidentified.

Assay used: immunoSEQ multiplex PCR; TCRdb lists only in-frame clones, some missing. The data show 130,000 to 150,000 clones, more than 70% seen once. V shed 6 bases and J 7 bases; nucleotides not matched to a gene: 10. Per germline, CDR1 MNHEY and CDR2 SMNVEV (reference sequence). This CDR3 spans 15 amino acids. This chain joins TRBV27 and TRBJ1-5, with 9 bases that match TRBD1. Sequenced here: peripheral blood, sampled 28 days after the second AZD1222 dose. The sequence derives from an adult who received the AZD1222 COVID-19 vaccine. This CDR3 is CASRKTGTGIQPQHF. The CDR3 DNA follows: TGTGCCAGCAGGAAAACCGGGACAGGGATCCAGCCCCAGCATTTT.